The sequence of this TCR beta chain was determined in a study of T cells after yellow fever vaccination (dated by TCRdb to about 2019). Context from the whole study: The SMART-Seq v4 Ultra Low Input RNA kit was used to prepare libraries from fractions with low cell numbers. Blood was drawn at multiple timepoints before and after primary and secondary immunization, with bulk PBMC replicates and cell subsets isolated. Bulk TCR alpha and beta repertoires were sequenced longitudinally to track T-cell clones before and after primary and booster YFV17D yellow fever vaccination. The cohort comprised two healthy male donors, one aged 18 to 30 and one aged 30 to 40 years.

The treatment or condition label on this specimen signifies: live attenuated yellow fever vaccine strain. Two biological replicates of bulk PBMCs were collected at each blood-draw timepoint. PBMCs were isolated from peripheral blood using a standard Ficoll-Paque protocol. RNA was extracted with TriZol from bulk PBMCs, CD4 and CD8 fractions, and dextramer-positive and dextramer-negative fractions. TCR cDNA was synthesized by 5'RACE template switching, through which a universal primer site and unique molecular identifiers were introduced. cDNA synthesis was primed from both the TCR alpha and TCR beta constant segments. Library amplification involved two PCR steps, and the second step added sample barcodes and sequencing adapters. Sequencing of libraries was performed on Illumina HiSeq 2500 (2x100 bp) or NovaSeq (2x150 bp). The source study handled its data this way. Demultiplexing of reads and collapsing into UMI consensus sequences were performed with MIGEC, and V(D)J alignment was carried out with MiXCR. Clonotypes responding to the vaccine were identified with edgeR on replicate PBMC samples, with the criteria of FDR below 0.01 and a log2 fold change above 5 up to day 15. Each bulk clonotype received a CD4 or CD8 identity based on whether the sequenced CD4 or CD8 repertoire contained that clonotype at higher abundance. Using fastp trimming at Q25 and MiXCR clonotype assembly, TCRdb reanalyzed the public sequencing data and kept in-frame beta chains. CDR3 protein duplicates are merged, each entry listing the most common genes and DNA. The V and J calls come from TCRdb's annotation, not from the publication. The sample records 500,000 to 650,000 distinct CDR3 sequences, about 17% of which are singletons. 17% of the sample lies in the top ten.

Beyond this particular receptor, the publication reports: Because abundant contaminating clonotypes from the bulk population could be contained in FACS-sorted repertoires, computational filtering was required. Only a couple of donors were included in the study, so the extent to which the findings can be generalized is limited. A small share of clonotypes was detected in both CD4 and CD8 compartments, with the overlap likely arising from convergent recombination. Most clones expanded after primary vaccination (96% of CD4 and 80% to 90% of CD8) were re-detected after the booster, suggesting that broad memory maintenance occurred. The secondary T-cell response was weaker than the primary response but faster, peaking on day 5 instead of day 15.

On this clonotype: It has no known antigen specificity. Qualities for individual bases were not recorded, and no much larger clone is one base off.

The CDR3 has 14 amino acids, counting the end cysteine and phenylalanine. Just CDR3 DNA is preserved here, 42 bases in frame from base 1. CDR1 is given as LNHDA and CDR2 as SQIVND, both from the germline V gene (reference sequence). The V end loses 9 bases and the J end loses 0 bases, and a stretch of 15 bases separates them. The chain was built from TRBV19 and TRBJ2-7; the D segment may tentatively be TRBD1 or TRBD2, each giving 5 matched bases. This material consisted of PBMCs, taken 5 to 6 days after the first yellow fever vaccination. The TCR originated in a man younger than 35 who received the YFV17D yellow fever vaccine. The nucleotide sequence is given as TGTGCCAGCCGAGAGGGGCCGAGCTCCTACGAGCAGTACTTC. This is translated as CASREGPSSYEQYF.